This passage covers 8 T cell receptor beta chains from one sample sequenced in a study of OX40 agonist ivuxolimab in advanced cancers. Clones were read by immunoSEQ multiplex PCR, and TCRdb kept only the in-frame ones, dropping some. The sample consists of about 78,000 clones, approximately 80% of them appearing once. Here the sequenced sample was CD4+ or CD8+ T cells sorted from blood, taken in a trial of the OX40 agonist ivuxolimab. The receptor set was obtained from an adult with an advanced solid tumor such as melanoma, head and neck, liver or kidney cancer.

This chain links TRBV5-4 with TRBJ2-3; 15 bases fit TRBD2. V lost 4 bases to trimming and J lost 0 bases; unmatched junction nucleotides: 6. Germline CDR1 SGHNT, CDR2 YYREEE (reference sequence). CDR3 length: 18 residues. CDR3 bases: TGTGCCAGCAGCATACCCGGGACTAGCGGGAGGAGCACAGATACGCAGTATTTT. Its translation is CASSIPGTSGRSTDTQYF.

CDR3 coding DNA: TGTGCCAGCAGCCAAGGACTGCTAGCGGGGGCAGAGACCCAGTACTTC. This translates into CASSQGLLAGAETQYF. V is TRBV14 and J is TRBJ2-5, with 10 bases fitting TRBD2. The CDR3 loop spans 16 amino acids. CDR1 and CDR2 (germline): SGHDN, FVKESK. The J segment lost 4 bases and the V segment lost 1 base, leaving 6 bases of the junction unmatched.

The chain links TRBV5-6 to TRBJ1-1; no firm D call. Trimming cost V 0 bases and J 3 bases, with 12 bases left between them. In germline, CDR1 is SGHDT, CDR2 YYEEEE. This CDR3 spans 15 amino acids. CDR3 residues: CASSLDRGWDTEAFF. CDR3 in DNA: TGTGCCAGCAGCTTGGATCGCGGCTGGGACACTGAAGCTTTCTTT.

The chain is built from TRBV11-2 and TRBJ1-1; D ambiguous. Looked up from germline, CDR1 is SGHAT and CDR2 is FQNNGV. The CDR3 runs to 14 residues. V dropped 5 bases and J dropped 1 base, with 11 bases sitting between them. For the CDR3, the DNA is TGTGCCAGCAGCCCCCGGACGGGGAACACTGAAGCTTTCTTT. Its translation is CASSPRTGNTEAFF.

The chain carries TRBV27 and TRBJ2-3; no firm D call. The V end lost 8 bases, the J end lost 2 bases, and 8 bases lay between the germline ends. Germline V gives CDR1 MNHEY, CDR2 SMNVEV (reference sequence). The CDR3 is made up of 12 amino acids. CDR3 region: CASGLFTDTQYF. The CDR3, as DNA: TGTGCCAGCGGGCTATTCACAGATACGCAGTATTTT.

The CDR3 region is CASSLEGGLGNTIYF. The CDR3 DNA follows: TGTGCCAGCAGCTTAGAGGGAGGGCTCGGAAACACCATATATTTT. V usage is TRBV7-2 and J usage is TRBJ1-3; D is unclear. V was pared by 1 base and J by 4 bases, with 11 bases between. CDR3 size: 15 residues. CDR1 is SGHTA and CDR2 is FQGNSA in the germline V gene.

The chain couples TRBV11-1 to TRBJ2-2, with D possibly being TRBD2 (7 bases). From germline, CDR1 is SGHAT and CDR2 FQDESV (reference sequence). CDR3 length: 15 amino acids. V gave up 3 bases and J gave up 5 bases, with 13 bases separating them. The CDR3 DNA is TGTGCCAGCAGCTTTTTCAGGGGAGGGACCGGGGAGCTGTTTTTT. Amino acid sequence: CASSFFRGGTGELFF.

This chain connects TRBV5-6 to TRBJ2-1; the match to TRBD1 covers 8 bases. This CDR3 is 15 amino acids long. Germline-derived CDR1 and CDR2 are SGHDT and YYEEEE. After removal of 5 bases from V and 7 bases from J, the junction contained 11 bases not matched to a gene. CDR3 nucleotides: TGTGCCAGCAGAACTCCAGGGGGCACTGGTAATGAGCAGTTCTTC. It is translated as CASRTPGGTGNEQFF.